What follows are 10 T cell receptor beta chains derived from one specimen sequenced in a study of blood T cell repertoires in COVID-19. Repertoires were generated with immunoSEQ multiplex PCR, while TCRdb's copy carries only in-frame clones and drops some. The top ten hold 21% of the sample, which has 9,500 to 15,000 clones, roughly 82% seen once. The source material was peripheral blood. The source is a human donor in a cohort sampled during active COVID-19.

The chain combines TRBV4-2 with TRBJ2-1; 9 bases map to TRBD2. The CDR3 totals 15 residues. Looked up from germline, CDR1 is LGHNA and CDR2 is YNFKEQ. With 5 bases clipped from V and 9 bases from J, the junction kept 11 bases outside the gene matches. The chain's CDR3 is CASSSRLAGWGEQFF. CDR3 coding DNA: TGTGCCAGCAGCTCTCGCCTAGCGGGATGGGGTGAGCAGTTCTTC.

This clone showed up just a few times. The CDR3 nucleotides read TGTGCCAGCAGTCCAGGATCCGACACTGAAGCTTTCTTT. The encoded protein is CASSPGSDTEAFF. The V gene is TRBV6-6, the J gene TRBJ1-1, with D hard to call. The ends were cut back, 5 bases at V and 3 bases at J, with 10 bases in the middle. Germline-derived CDR1 and CDR2 are MNHNY and SVGAGI (reference sequence). The CDR3 runs 13 residues.

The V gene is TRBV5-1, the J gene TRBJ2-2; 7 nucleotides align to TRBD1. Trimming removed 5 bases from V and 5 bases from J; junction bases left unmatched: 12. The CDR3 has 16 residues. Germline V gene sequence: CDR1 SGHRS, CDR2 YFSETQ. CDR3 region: CASSSGGRQGTGELFF. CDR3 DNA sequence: TGCGCCAGCAGTTCAGGGGGACGGCAGGGGACCGGGGAGCTGTTTTTT.

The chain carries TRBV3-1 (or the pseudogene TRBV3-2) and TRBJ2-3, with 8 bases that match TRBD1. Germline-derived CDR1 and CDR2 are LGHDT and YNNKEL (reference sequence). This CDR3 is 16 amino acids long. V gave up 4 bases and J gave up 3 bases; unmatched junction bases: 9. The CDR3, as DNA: TGTGCCAGCAGCCCAACCCGGACAGGGTCGACAGATACGCAGTATTTT. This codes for CASSPTRTGSTDTQYF.

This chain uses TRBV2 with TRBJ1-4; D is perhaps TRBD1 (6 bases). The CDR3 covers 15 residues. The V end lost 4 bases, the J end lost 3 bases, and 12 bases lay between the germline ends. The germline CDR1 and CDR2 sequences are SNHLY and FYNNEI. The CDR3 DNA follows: TGTGCCAGCAGTGTTCTCGGGGGGCCTAATGAAAAACTGTTTTTT. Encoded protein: CASSVLGGPNEKLFF.

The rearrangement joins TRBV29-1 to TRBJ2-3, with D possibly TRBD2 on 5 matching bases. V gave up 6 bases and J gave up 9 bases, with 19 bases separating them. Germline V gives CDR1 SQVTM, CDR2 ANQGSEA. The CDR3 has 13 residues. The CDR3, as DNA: TGCAGCGTCGCCCTGCGGACTGCCGACACGCAGTATTTT. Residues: CSVALRTADTQYF.

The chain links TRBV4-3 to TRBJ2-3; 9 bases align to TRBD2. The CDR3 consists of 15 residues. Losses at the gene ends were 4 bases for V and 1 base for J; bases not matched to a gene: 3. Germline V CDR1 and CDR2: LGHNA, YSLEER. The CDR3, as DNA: TGCGCCAGCAGCCTGCGCGGGGGGGGCACAGATACGCAGTATTTT. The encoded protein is CASSLRGGGTDTQYF.

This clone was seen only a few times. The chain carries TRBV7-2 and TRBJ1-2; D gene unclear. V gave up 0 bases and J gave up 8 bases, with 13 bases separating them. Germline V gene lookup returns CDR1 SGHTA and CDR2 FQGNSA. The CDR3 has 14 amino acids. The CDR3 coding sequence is TGTGCCAGCAGCTTAGCGTATCGGGAGAGAGGCTACACCTTC. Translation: CASSLAYRERGYTF. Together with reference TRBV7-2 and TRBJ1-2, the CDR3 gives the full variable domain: GAGVSQSPSNKVTEKGKDVELRCDPISGHTALYWYRQSLGQGLEFLIYFQGNSAPDKSGLPSDRFSAERTGGSVSTLTIQRTQQEDSAVYLCASSLAYRERGYTFGSGTRLTVV.

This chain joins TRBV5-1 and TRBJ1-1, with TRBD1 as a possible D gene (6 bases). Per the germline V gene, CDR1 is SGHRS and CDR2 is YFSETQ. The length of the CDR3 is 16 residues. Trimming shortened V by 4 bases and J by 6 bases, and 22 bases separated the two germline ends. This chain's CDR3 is CASSLARETGNPEAFF. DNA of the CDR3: TGCGCCAGCAGCCTAGCCCGCGAGACAGGTAACCCTGAAGCTTTCTTT. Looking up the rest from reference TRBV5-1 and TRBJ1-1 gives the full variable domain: KAGVTQTPRYLIKTRGQQVTLSCSPISGHRSVSWYQQTPGQGLQFLFEYFSETQRNKGNFPGRFSGRQFSNSRSEMNVSTLELGDSALYLCASSLARETGNPEAFFGQGTRLTVV.

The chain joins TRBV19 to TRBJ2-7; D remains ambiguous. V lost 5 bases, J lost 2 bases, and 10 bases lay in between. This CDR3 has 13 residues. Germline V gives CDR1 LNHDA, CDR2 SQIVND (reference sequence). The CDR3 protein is CASSSDSAYEQYF. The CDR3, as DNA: TGTGCCAGTAGTTCCGACTCGGCCTACGAGCAGTACTTC.